The rows below give T cell receptor beta chains drawn from one sample of a study of T-cell memory formation after mild COVID-19. From the 5' RACE reads, TCRdb called clonotypes with MiXCR, one entry per CDR3 protein. The sample includes under 200,000 distinct CDR3 sequences, approximately 10% of them seen just once. Sequenced input: PBMCs or a T cell subset sorted from them (not recorded which). Every receptor here comes from a man between 18 and 35 years old who had mild COVID-19 (a few samples of this study predate the infection). Cell type and time point are not known. The CDR3 runs from the conserved cysteine through the conserved F or W. The D gene is left open where the match is weak. Some rows have no size entry. The others give once, few or many, or a class for an expanded clone.

v_call	j_call	cdr3_length	clone_size	d_call	cdr3_nt	cdr3_aa
TRBV7-2	TRBJ1-5	13	.	.	TGTGCCAGCAGCATCGACAGGAATCAGCCCCAGCATTTT	CASSIDRNQPQHF
TRBV7-8	TRBJ1-1	14	many	.	TGTGCCAGCAGCTTGGACCCCATGGGTACTGAAGCTTTCTTT	CASSLDPMGTEAFF
TRBV19	TRBJ2-1	12	.	TRBD1	TGTGCCAGTAGGGACAGGGAAACGGAGCAGTTCTTC	CASRDRETEQFF
TRBV7-6	TRBJ2-5	12	.	.	TGTGCCAGCAGCCCGGGCGGGGGCGGCCAGTACTTC	CASSPGGGGQYF
TRBV29-1	TRBJ1-1	17	.	TRBD1	TGCAGCGTTGAAGATCGTCCGGACAGGCTCATGAACACTGAAGCTTTCTTT	CSVEDRPDRLMNTEAFF
TRBV18	TRBJ2-4	17	.	.	TGTGCCAGCTCACCACAACTCCAGGGTATGATGGCAGGCATTCAGTACTTC	CASSPQLQGMMAGIQYF
TRBV7-9	TRBJ2-5	15	.	.	TGTGCCAGCAGCCCGATAACTAGTCAGATGGAGACCCAGTACTTC	CASSPITSQMETQYF
TRBV4-3	TRBJ1-2	14	few	.	TGCGCCAGCAGCCAGGAGACAGTTACCTATGGCTACACCTTC	CASSQETVTYGYTF
TRBV9	TRBJ2-3	16	.	.	TGTGCCAGCAGCCCACCCGTCAGGGGTGGAGGAGATACGCAGTATTTT	CASSPPVRGGGDTQYF
TRBV5-1	TRBJ2-2	15	few	.	TGCGCCAGCAGCCCCGACGGATCCCTCGCCGGGGAGCTGTTTTTT	CASSPDGSLAGELFF
TRBV9	TRBJ1-2	15	.	.	TGTGCCAGCAGCGTAGCACCGACAGACTCCTATGGCTACACCTTC	CASSVAPTDSYGYTF
TRBV6-5	TRBJ2-7	15	.	TRBD1	TGTGCCAGCAGTTACGGGACAGGGTCCCGCTACGAGCAGTACTTC	CASSYGTGSRYEQYF